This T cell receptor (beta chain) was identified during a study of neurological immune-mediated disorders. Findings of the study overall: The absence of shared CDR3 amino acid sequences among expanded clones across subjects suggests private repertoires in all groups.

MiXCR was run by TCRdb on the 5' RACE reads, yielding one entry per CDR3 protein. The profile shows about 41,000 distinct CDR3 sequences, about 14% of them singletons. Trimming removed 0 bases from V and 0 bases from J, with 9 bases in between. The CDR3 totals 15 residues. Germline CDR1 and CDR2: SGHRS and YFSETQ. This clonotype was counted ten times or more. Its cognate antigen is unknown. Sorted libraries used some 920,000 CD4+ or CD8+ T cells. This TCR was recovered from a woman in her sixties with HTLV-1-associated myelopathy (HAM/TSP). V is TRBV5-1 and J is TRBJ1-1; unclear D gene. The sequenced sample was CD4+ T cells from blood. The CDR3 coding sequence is TGCGCCAGCAGCTTGGAATCGGGGTTGAACACTGAAGCTTTCTTT. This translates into CASSLESGLNTEAFF.